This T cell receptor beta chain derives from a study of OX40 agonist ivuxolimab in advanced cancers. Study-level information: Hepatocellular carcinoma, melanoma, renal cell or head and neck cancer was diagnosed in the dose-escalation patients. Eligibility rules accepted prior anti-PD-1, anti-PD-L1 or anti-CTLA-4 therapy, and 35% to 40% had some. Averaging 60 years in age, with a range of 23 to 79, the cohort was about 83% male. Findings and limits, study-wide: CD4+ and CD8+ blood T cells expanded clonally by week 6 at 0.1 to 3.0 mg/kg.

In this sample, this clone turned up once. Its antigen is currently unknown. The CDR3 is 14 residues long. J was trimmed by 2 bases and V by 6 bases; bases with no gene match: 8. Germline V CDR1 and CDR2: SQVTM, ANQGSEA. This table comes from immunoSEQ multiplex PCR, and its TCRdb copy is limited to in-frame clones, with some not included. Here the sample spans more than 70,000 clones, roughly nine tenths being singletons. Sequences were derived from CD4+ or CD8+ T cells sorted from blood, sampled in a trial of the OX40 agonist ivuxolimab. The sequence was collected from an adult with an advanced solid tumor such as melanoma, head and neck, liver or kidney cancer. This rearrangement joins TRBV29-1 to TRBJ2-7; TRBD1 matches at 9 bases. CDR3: CSVAHRGQTYEQYF. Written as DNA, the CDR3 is TGCAGCGTAGCCCACAGGGGGCAGACCTACGAGCAGTACTTC.